Shown below are 20 T cell receptor beta chains from a single sample sequenced in a study of Graves' ophthalmopathy and Graves' hyperthyroidism. Amplification from RNA transcripts yielded the TCR beta CDR3 regions. RT-PCR with HTBI primers came first, then second-round multiplex PCR. TCRdb analysed the multiplex PCR reads with MiXCR anew, one entry per CDR3 protein. The table has roughly 400,000 distinct CDR3 sequences, 15% seen once. The specimen was peripheral blood. The receptors were gathered from a woman aged 18-29 years with stable Graves' hyperthyroidism.

This clonotype has only a few counts. The chain couples TRBV11-2 to TRBJ1-3; D remains unclear. Trimming shortened V by 1 base and J by 2 bases, and 6 bases separated the two germline ends. Per the germline V gene, CDR1 is SGHAT and CDR2 is FQNNGV. This CDR3 has 14 residues. CDR3 nucleotide sequence: TGTGCCAGCAGCTTAGGCTCAACTGGAAACACCATATATTTT. Its translation is CASSLGSTGNTIYF.

The CDR3 sequence: CATAQRVYSNQPQHF. Here the CDR3 DNA reads TGTGCCACCGCACAAAGGGTTTATAGCAATCAGCCCCAGCATTTT. The chain joins TRBV10-3 to TRBJ1-5; D not certain. The CDR3 contains 15 residues. Between the trimmed V and J ends, which lost 10 bases and 0 bases, there was a span of 16 bases. The V gene's germline CDR1 is ENHRY and CDR2 SYGVKD.

At least ten counts were recorded for this clonotype. V gene TRBV29-1 combines with J gene TRBJ1-2, with 7 bases matching TRBD1. CDR1 is SQVTM, CDR2 ANQGSEA, per germline. The CDR3 runs to 11 residues. The junction had 5 bases not matched to a gene; V was cut back by 5 bases and J by 8 bases. The CDR3 bases are TGCAGCGTTCAGACAGGGCAGGGCTACACCTTC. Protein: CSVQTGQGYTF.

V gene TRBV29-1 combines with J gene TRBJ1-1, with D possibly matching TRBD1 (5 bases). The CDR3 totals 11 residues. Trimming took off 7 bases at V and 4 bases at J, with 10 bases between the two ends. Germline V CDR1 and CDR2: SQVTM, ANQGSEA. This CDR3 is CSATGFTEAFF. CDR3 bases: TGCAGCGCCACAGGCTTCACTGAAGCTTTCTTT.

This clonotype was counted at least ten times. The chain recombines TRBV13 with TRBJ1-6; D possibly corresponds to TRBD1 (6 bases). V was clipped by 5 bases and J by 3 bases, with 17 bases between them. CDR1 is PRHDT and CDR2 is FYEKMQ in the germline V gene (reference sequence). This CDR3 is built from 17 residues. The DNA of the CDR3 is TGTGCCAGCAGCCCGCACAGGGAGGCGATCTATAATTCACCCCTCCACTTT. Its translation: CASSPHREAIYNSPLHF.

This clonotype was detected many times. This chain uses TRBV24-1 with TRBJ1-1, with D tentatively TRBD1 (5 bases). Per the germline V gene, CDR1 is KGHDR and CDR2 is SFDVKD. V lost 4 bases to trimming and J lost 1 base, with 9 bases between them. The CDR3 spans 14 residues. In DNA, the CDR3 is TGTGCCACCAGTGACACAGGAGGGAACACTGAAGCTTTCTTT. Protein sequence: CATSDTGGNTEAFF.

This clonotype was counted many times. The chain couples TRBV6-5 to TRBJ1-5; maybe TRBD1 (6 bases). CDR1 MNHEY and CDR2 SVGAGI come from the germline V gene. This CDR3 region has 13 residues. Trimming cost V 8 bases and J 3 bases, with 11 bases left between them. The CDR3: CASRSGVNQPQHF. The CDR3 bases are TGTGCCAGCCGTTCAGGGGTCAATCAGCCCCAGCATTTT.

This clonotype was picked up a small number of times. The chain employs TRBV7-6 and TRBJ2-5; a possible D gene is TRBD1 (6 bases). The germline CDR1 and CDR2 sequences are SGHVS and FNYEAQ. The CDR3 covers 18 residues. V gave up 5 bases and J gave up 0 bases, with 22 bases separating them. The CDR3 DNA is TGTGCCAGCAGCGCACCGGAATCAGGGGTATATTACCAAGAGACCCAGTACTTC. It codes for CASSAPESGVYYQETQYF.

This clonotype was found many times. The V call is TRBV3-1, the J call TRBJ2-7, with 7 bases that match TRBD1. Trimming took 0 bases from V and 12 from J; bases not matched to a gene: 8. Germline loops: CDR1 LGHDT, CDR2 YNNKEL (reference sequence). The CDR3 runs 13 residues. The CDR3 nucleotides are TGTGCCAGCAGCCAAGACCCGGGACAGCCAACGTACTTC. Residues: CASSQDPGQPTYF.

This clonotype was recorded a few times. This chain joins TRBV7-6 and TRBJ2-5, with D possibly called TRBD1 or TRBD2 (5 bases each). Trimming left V 4 bases short and J 4 bases short, with 16 bases between. From germline, CDR1 is SGHVS and CDR2 FNYEAQ. The CDR3 totals 15 residues. CDR3 DNA: TGTGCCAGCAGCTCCCGAGGGGTTTTCGTAGAGACCCAGTACTTC. Translation gives CASSSRGVFVETQYF. The whole variable domain, remainder taken from reference TRBV7-6 and TRBJ2-5, is GAGVSQSPRYKVTKRGQDVALRCDPISGHVSLYWYRQALGQGPEFLTYFNYEAQQDKSGLPNDRFSAERPEGSISTLTIQRTEQRDSAMYRCASSSRGVFVETQYFGPGTRLLVL.

The table lists this clonotype with many counts. V gene TRBV6-2 or TRBV6-3 combines with J gene TRBJ1-2; no clear D. CDR1 is MNHEY and CDR2 is SVGEGT in the germline V gene. V was cut by 0 bases and J by 6 bases, with 8 bases left in between. The CDR3 sequence is 13 residues long. DNA of the CDR3: TGTGCCAGCAGTTACTCCGGGTCACATGGCTACACCTTC. Residues: CASSYSGSHGYTF.

In this sample, this clonotype turned up many times. This chain connects TRBV11-2 to TRBJ2-5, with a tentative D call TRBD2 (7 bases). CDR1 is SGHAT, CDR2 FQNNGV, per germline. The CDR3 consists of 14 residues. With 6 bases removed from V and 5 bases from J, the gap between germline ends came to 16 bases. This CDR3 is CASRSVRGGETQYF. The CDR3 DNA sequence: TGTGCCAGCAGGAGTGTGAGGGGGGGCGAGACCCAGTACTTC.

V is TRBV11-2 and J is TRBJ2-1; maybe TRBD1 (5 bases). The CDR3 spans 14 residues. V lost 4 bases and J 12 bases, leaving 19 bases between the germline ends. Germline loops: CDR1 SGHAT, CDR2 FQNNGV. In DNA form, the CDR3 reads TGTGCCAGCAGCTCCGTAGCCAGGGTGTATGGGCAGTTCTTC. It yields the protein CASSSVARVYGQFF. Looking up the rest from reference TRBV11-2 and TRBJ2-1 gives the full variable domain: EAGVAQSPRYKIIEKRQSVAFWCNPISGHATLYWYQQILGQGPKLLIQFQNNGVVDDSQLPKDRFSAERLKGVDSTLKIQPAKLEDSAVYLCASSSVARVYGQFFGPGTRLTVL.

This clonotype was counted ten times or more. The V and J genes are TRBV20-1 and TRBJ2-5; 8 bases agree with TRBD1. From germline, CDR1 is DFQATT and CDR2 SNEGSKA (reference sequence). The CDR3 spans 14 residues. V shed 1 base, J shed 3 bases, and the junction held 4 bases outside the gene matches. The chain's CDR3 is CSARAAGGKETQYF. The DNA of the CDR3 is TGCAGTGCTAGAGCGGCAGGGGGCAAAGAGACCCAGTACTTC.

This clonotype was found many times. The gene calls are TRBV12-3 or TRBV12-4 and TRBJ1-5; D may be TRBD1 (6 bases). Between the trimmed V and J ends, which lost 1 base and 6 bases, there was a span of 16 bases. The CDR3 covers 16 residues. CDR3 sequence: CASSLGGGGLAQPQHF. The CDR3 DNA follows: TGTGCCAGCAGTTTAGGAGGGGGTGGATTGGCTCAGCCCCAGCATTTT.

This clonotype was counted many times. This sequence joins TRBV20-1 and TRBJ2-5; TRBD1 is a possible D gene (6 bases). Trimming pared 1 base from V and 4 bases from J, leaving 7 bases between. Germline V gene sequence: CDR1 DFQATT, CDR2 SNEGSKA (reference sequence). The CDR3 sequence is 12 residues long. The CDR3 loop reads CSARVQGETQYF. The CDR3 bases are TGCAGTGCTAGAGTACAGGGAGAGACCCAGTACTTC.

This clonotype has just a few counts. The gene calls are TRBV5-1 and TRBJ1-1; the D gene is possibly TRBD1 (5 bases). V dropped 3 bases and J dropped 7 bases, with 22 bases sitting between them. This CDR3 is built from 16 residues. Germline lookup yields CDR1 SGHRS and CDR2 YFSETQ. CDR3 nucleotide sequence: TGCGCCAGCAGCTCGGGGACCGTTTTCCGGCTCGTTGAAGCTTTCTTT. It encodes CASSSGTVFRLVEAFF.

V is TRBV7-2 and J is TRBJ2-3; D gene unclear. Germline CDR1 and CDR2: SGHTA and FQGNSA. The CDR3 covers 13 residues. Trimming took 0 bases from V and 5 from J, leaving 6 bases between them. The CDR3 DNA sequence: TGTGCCAGCAGCTTAGCCTCTCGAGATACGCAGTATTTT. Translated: CASSLASRDTQYF.

This clonotype occurred many times. V gene TRBV19 combines with J gene TRBJ1-5; possibly TRBD1 for D (6 bases). The germline gives CDR1 LNHDA, CDR2 SQIVND (reference sequence). CDR3 length: 14 residues. The ends were cut back, 4 bases at V and 4 bases at J, with 11 bases in the middle. The CDR3 DNA is TGTGCCAGTAGTAGCGGACAGCGGAATCAGCCCCAGCATTTT. As protein: CASSSGQRNQPQHF.

This clonotype was recorded many times. The J gene is TRBJ1-1, the V gene TRBV5-1; D remains ambiguous. This CDR3 has 14 residues. V was clipped by 1 base and J by 1 base, with 8 bases between them. Germline V gene sequence: CDR1 SGHRS, CDR2 YFSETQ. The CDR3 is CASSLYNRNTEAFF. For the CDR3, the DNA is TGCGCCAGCAGCTTGTATAACAGGAACACTGAAGCTTTCTTT.